The 5 T cell receptor beta chains listed next were all sequenced from one sample in a study of Ad26.COV2.S vaccination and SARS-CoV-2 variants. TCRdb's table, derived via immunoSEQ multiplex PCR, lists solely in-frame clones and lacks some. The table includes about 350,000 clones, approximately 86% detected once. Indicated treatment: about 20 received Ad26.COV2.S at low or high dose, single or two shots; 5 received placebo; per-sample allocation not given. It was on day 63 after the first vaccine or placebo injection that samples were taken. The material sequenced was peripheral blood, taken in a trial of Ad26.COV2.S vaccine versus placebo. These receptors all come from a person aged 18-65 years who received the Ad26.COV2.S COVID-19 vaccine or a placebo.

This sequence joins TRBV27 and TRBJ1-5, with D uncertain. The CDR3 contains 16 residues. Trimming removed 6 bases at V and 2 bases at J, with 17 bases between. CDR1 is MNHEY and CDR2 is SMNVEV in the germline V gene (reference sequence). The CDR3 DNA sequence: TGTGCCAGCAGGCTGGGTCGGGGAAACGGCAATCAGCCCCAGCATTTT. This sequence encodes CASRLGRGNGNQPQHF.

This chain connects TRBV9 to TRBJ2-1, with a possible D match to TRBD1 (5 bases). The CDR3 totals 16 residues. Trimming removed 0 bases from V and 0 bases from J, with 10 bases in between. Germline assignment: CDR1 SGDLS and CDR2 YYNGEE. For the CDR3, the DNA is TGTGCCAGCAGCGTAGAGGGGCGGTCCTCCTACAATGAGCAGTTCTTC. Translating it yields CASSVEGRSSYNEQFF.

The chain employs TRBV11-2 and TRBJ2-1; TRBD2 agrees at 15 bases. This CDR3 comprises 17 residues. Trimming cost V 5 bases and J 7 bases; bases outside gene matches: 9. CDR1 and CDR2 (germline): SGHAT, FQNNGV. This chain's CDR3 is CASSRGLAGGEGNEQFF. CDR3 coding DNA: TGTGCCAGCAGCCGGGGACTAGCGGGAGGAGAGGGGAATGAGCAGTTCTTC.

V usage is TRBV7-2 and J usage is TRBJ2-1; D gene unclear. This CDR3 contains 13 residues. Germline CDR1 is SGHTA and CDR2 is FQGNSA. Between the trimmed V and J ends, which lost 1 base and 3 bases, there was a span of 4 bases. The CDR3 here is CASSLGNYNEQFF. CDR3 in DNA: TGTGCCAGCAGCTTAGGCAACTACAATGAGCAGTTCTTC.

The V and J genes are TRBV29-1 and TRBJ1-1; D remains unclear. The CDR3 extends over 13 amino acids. Germline CDR1 is SQVTM and CDR2 is ANQGSEA. V gave up 3 bases and J gave up 1 base, with 9 bases separating them. The CDR3 DNA is TGCAGCGTTGAGGTGTCAGGGAACACTGAAGCTTTCTTT. Its translation: CSVEVSGNTEAFF. The whole variable domain, filled in from reference TRBV29-1 and TRBJ1-1, reads SAVISQKPSRDICQRGTSLTIQCQVDSQVTMMFWYRQQPGQSLTLIATANQGSEATYESGFVIDKFPISRPNLTFSTLTVSNMSPEDSSIYLCSVEVSGNTEAFFGQGTRLTVV.